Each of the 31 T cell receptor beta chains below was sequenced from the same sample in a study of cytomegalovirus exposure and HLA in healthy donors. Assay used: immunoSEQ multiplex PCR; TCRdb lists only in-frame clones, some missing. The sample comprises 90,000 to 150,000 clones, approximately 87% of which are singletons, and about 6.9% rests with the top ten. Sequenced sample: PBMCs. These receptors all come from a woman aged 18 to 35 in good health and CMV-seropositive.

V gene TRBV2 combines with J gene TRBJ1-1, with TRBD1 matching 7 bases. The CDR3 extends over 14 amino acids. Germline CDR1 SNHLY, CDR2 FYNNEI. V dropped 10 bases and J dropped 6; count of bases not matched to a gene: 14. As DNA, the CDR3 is TGTGCCACCCGGATAAGACAGGGAATGGCTGAAGCTTTCTTT. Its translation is CATRIRQGMAEAFF.

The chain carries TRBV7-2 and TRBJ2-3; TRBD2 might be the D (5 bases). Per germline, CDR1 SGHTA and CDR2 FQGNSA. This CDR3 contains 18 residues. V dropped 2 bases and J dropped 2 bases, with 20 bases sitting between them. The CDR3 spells CASSLKHGSGLTTDTQYF. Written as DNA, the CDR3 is TGTGCCAGCAGCTTAAAACATGGGAGTGGACTCACCACAGATACGCAGTATTTT. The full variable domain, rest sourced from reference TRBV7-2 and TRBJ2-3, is GAGVSQSPSNKVTEKGKDVELRCDPISGHTALYWYRQSLGQGLEFLIYFQGNSAPDKSGLPSDRFSAERTGGSVSTLTIQRTQQEDSAVYLCASSLKHGSGLTTDTQYFGPGTRLTVL.

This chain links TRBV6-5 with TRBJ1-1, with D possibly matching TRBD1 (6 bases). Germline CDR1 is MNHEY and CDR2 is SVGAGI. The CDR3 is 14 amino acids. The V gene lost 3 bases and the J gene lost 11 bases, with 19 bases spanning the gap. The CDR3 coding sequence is TGTGCCAGCAGTTATGGGGGCGGCGAGGGTAGGGCTTTCTTT. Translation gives CASSYGGGEGRAFF.

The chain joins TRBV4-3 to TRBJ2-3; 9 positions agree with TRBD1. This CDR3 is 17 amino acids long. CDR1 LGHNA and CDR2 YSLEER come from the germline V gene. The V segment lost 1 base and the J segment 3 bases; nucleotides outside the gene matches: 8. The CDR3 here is CASSQGTGARGTDTQYF. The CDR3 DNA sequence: TGCGCCAGCAGCCAAGGGACAGGGGCAAGGGGGACAGATACGCAGTATTTT.

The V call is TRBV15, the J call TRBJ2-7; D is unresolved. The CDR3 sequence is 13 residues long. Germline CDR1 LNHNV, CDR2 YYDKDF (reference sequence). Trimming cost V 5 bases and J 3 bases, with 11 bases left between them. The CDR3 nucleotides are TGTGCCACCAGCCCCGGCACGGGCTACGAGCAGTACTTC. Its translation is CATSPGTGYEQYF.

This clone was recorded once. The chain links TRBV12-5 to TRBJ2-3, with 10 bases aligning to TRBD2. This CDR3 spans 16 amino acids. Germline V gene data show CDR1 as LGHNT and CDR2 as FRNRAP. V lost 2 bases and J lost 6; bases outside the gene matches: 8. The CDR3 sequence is CASGLISGGPGDTQYF. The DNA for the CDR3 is TGTGCTAGTGGTTTGATTAGCGGGGGGCCAGGGGATACGCAGTATTTT.

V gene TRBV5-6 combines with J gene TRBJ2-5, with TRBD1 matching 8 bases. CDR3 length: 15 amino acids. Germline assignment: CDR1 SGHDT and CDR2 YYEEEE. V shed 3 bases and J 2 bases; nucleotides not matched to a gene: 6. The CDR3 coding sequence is TGTGCCAGCAGCTCCCGGGACAGGAATCAAGAGACCCAGTACTTC. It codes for CASSSRDRNQETQYF.

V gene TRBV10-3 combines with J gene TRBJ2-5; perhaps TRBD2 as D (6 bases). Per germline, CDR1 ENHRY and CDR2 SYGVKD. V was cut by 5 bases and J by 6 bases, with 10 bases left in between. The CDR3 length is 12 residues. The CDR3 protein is CAISKGLQTQYF. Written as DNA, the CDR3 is TGTGCCATCAGTAAGGGACTTCAGACCCAGTACTTC.

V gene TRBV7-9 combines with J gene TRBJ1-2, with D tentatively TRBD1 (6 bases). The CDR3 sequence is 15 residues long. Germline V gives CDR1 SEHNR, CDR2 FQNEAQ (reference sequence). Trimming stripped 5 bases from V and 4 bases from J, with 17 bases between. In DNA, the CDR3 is TGTGCCAGCAGCAAAGACAGGATTCCCGTCTATGGCTACACCTTC. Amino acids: CASSKDRIPVYGYTF.

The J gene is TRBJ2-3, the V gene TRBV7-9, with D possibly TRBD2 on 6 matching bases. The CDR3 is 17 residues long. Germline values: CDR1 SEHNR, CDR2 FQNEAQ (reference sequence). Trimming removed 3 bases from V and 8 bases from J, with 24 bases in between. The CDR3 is CASSLAISGTREGTQYF. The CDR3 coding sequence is TGTGCCAGCAGCTTGGCGATTTCCGGGACTCGGGAAGGTACGCAGTATTTT.

The CDR3 DNA reads TGCGCCAGCGCCGGGGACAGCTTAGCCTACGAGCAGTACTTC. Amino acid sequence: CASAGDSLAYEQYF. The chain recombines TRBV5-1 with TRBJ2-7; 7 nucleotides align to TRBD1. Germline V gene lookup returns CDR1 SGHRS and CDR2 YFSETQ. This CDR3 is built from 14 residues. With V trimmed by 7 bases and J by 2 bases, 9 bases remained unmatched.

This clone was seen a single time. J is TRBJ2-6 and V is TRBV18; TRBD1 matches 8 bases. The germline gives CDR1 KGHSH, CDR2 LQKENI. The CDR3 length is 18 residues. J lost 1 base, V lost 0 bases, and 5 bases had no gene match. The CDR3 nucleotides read TGTGCCAGCTCACCACCTACAGGGGGTATATCTGGGGCCAACGTCCTGACTTTC. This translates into CASSPPTGGISGANVLTF.

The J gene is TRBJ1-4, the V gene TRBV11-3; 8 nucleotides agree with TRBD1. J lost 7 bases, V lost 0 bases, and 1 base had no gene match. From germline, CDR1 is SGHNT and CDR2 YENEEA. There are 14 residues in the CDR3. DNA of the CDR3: TGTGCCAGCAGCTTAGATGGACAGGGTGAAAAACTGTTTTTT. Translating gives CASSLDGQGEKLFF.

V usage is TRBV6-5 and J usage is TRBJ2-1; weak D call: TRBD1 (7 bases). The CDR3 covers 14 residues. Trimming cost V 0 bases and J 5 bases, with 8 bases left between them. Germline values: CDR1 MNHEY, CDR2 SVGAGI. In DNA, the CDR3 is TGTGCCAGCAGTTACTCCAGGGGGGACAATGAGCAGTTCTTC. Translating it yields CASSYSRGDNEQFF.

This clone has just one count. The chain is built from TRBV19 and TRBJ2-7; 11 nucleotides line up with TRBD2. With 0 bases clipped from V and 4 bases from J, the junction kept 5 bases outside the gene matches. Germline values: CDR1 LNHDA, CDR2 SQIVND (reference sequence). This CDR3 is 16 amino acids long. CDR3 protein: CASSIEASGRLYEQYF. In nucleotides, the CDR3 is TGTGCCAGTAGTATAGAGGCTAGCGGGAGGCTATACGAGCAGTACTTC. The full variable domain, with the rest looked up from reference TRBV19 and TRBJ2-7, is DGGITQSPKYLFRKEGQNVTLSCEQNLNHDAMYWYRQDPGQGLRLIYYSQIVNDFQKGDIAEGYSVSREKKESFPLTVTSAQKNPTAFYLCASSIEASGRLYEQYFGPGTRLTVT.

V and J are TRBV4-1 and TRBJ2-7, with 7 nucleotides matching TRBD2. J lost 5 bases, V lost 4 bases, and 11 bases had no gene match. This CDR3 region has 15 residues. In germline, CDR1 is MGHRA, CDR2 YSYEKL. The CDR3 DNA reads TGCGCCAGCAGCCCCAACTTGCGGGAGAGGAACGAGCAGTACTTC. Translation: CASSPNLRERNEQYF.

The CDR3: CASSESQLINYGYTF. For the CDR3, the DNA is TGCGCCAGCAGTGAGTCACAGCTTATTAACTATGGCTACACCTTC. The rearrangement joins TRBV10-2 to TRBJ1-2, with D unclear. Germline V gives CDR1 WSHSY, CDR2 SAAADI. The CDR3 runs 15 residues. V lost 0 bases to trimming and J lost 1 base, with 9 bases between them.

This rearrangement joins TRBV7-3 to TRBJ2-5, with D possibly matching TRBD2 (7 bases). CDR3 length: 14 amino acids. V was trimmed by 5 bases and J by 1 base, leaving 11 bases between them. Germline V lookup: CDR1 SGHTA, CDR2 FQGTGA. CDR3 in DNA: TGTGCCAGCAGCCTCGCGGGGGCCCAAGAGACCCAGTACTTC. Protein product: CASSLAGAQETQYF.

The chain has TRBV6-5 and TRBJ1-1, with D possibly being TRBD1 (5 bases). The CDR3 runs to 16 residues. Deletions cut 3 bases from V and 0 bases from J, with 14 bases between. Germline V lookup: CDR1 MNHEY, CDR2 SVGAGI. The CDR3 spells CASSYGVAGMNTEAFF. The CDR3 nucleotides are TGTGCCAGCAGTTATGGTGTTGCAGGGATGAACACTGAAGCTTTCTTT.

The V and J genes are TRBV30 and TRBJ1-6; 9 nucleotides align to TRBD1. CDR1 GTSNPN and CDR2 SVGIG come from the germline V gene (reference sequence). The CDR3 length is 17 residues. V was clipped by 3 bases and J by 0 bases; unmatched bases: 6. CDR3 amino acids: CAWSGTGTSSYNSPLHF. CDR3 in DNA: TGTGCCTGGAGCGGGACAGGGACTAGCTCCTATAATTCACCCCTCCACTTT.

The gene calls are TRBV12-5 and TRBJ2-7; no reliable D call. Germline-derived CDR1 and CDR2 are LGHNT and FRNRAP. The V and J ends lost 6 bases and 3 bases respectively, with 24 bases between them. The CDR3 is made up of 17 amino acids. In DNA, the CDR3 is TGTGCTAGTGGGTTCCTAGGTTGGCCGACTCCCTGCTACGAGCAGTACTTC. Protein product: CASGFLGWPTPCYEQYF.

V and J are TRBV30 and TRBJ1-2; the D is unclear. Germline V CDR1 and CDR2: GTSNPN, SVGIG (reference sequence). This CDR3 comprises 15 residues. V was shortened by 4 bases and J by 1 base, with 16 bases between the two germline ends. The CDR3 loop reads CAWNGGAPDNYGYTF. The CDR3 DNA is TGTGCCTGGAACGGAGGCGCCCCAGATAACTATGGCTACACCTTC.

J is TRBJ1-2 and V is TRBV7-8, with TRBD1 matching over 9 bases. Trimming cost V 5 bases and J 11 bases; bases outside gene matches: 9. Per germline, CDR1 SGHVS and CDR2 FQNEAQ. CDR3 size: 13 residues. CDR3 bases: TGTGCCAGCAGCGTTACTGGGACAGGGACGTACACCTTC. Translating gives CASSVTGTGTYTF. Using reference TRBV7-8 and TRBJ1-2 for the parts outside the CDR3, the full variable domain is GAGVSQSPRYKVAKRGQDVALRCDPISGHVSLFWYQQALGQGPEFLTYFQNEAQLDKSGLPSDRFFAERPEGSVSTLKIQRTQQEDSAVYLCASSVTGTGTYTFGSGTRLTVV.

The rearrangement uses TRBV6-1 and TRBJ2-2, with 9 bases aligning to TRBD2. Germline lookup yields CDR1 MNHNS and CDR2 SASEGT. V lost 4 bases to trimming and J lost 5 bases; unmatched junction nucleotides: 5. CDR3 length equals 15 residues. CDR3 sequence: CASSGLAGATGELFF. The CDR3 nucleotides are TGTGCCAGCAGTGGATTAGCGGGGGCTACCGGGGAGCTGTTTTTT.

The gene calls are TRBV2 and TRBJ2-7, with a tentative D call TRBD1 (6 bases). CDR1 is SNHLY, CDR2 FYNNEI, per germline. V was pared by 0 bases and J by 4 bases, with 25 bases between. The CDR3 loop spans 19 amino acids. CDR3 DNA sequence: TGTGCCAGCAGTGAAGCGCTTGGGGTGTTGGGGACACAATCATACGAGCAGTACTTC. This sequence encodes CASSEALGVLGTQSYEQYF.

This chain's CDR3 is CASSFSRGQGLYEQYF. The CDR3 nucleotides read TGTGCCAGCAGTTTTTCCAGGGGACAGGGTCTCTACGAGCAGTACTTC. The chain employs TRBV27 and TRBJ2-7; TRBD1 aligns across 9 bases. V gave up 3 bases and J gave up 3 bases; unmatched junction bases: 9. In germline, CDR1 is MNHEY, CDR2 SMNVEV (reference sequence). This CDR3 comprises 16 residues.

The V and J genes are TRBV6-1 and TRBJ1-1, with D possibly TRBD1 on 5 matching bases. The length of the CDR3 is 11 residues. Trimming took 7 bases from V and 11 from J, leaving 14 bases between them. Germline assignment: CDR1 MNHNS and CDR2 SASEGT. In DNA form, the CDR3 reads TGTGCCAGCATCTTACAGGTTGGGGCTTTCTTT. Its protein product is CASILQVGAFF.

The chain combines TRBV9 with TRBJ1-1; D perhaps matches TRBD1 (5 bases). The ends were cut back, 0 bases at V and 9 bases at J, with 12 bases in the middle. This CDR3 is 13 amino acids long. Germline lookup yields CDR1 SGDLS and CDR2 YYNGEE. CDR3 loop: CASSVVEGLQAFF. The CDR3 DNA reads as TGTGCCAGCAGCGTAGTGGAGGGGTTACAAGCTTTCTTT.

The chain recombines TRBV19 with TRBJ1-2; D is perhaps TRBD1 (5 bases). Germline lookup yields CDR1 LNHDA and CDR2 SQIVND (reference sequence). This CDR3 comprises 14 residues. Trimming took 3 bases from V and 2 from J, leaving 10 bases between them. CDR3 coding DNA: TGTGCCAGTAGTATTAACAGGAAAAACTATGGCTACACCTTC. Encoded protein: CASSINRKNYGYTF. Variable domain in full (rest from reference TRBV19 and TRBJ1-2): DGGITQSPKYLFRKEGQNVTLSCEQNLNHDAMYWYRQDPGQGLRLIYYSQIVNDFQKGDIAEGYSVSREKKESFPLTVTSAQKNPTAFYLCASSINRKNYGYTFGSGTRLTVV.

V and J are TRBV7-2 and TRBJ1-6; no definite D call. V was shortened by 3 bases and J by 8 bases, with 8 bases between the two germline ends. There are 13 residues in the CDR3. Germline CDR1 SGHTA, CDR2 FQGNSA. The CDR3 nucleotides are TGTGCCAGCAGCTTGTACCGGGATTCACCCCTCCACTTT. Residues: CASSLYRDSPLHF.

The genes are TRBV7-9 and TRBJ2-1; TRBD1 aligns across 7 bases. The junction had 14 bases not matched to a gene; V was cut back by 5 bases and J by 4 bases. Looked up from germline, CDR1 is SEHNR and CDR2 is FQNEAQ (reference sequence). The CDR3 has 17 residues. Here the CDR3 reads CASSPSLGTANYNEQFF. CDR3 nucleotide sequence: TGTGCCAGCAGCCCCTCACTGGGGACAGCTAATTACAATGAGCAGTTCTTC.